These T cell receptor beta chains were read from a single sample in a study of shared clonotypes between healthy human individuals. Data came from immunoSEQ multiplex PCR; TCRdb stores just in-frame clones and leaves some out. The data show some 980,000 clones, approximately 80% seen once. The sequencing sample was made of memory CD4+ T cells sorted from blood. These receptors were obtained from a man aged 18 to 30 in good health. CDR3s include the opening cysteine and the closing phenylalanine or tryptophan. The order of the fields is clone size, V gene, D gene, J gene, CDR3 protein, CDR3 DNA. A D gene is named only where the DNA matches it firmly. Where a row states a size, it is once, few, many or the class of an expanded clone; other rows omit it.

.	TRBV14	.	TRBJ1-2	CASSQDMGNYGYTF	TGTGCCAGCAGCCAAGACATGGGAAATTATGGCTACACCTTC
.	TRBV9	TRBD1	TRBJ2-7	CASSAGTGGYEQYF	TGTGCCAGCAGCGCCGGGACAGGGGGGTACGAGCAGTACTTC
.	TRBV18	.	TRBJ2-7	CASSPLGSYEQYF	TGTGCCAGCTCACCACTAGGTTCCTACGAGCAGTACTTC
.	TRBV7-2	.	TRBJ2-1	CASSLRGGDTYNEQFF	TGTGCCAGCAGCCTCAGAGGCGGGGACACCTACAATGAGCAGTTCTTC
.	TRBV7-2	TRBD2	TRBJ2-3	CASSLRLREAADTQYF	TGTGCCAGCAGCTTACGTCTGCGGGAGGCTGCCGATACGCAGTATTTT
.	TRBV6-1	.	TRBJ1-5	CASSELARVSSQPQHF	TGTGCCAGCAGTGAATTGGCCCGGGTTTCGAGTCAGCCCCAGCATTTT
.	TRBV7-8	TRBD1	TRBJ2-7	CASSKDRAGEQYF	TGTGCCAGCAGCAAGGACAGGGCGGGCGAGCAGTACTTC
.	TRBV7-9	TRBD1	TRBJ1-2	CASSYGQGPGYTF	TGTGCCAGCAGCTACGGACAGGGGCCCGGCTACACCTTC
.	TRBV6-5	.	TRBJ2-3	CASSWGLGGTTQYF	TGTGCCAGCAGTTGGGGCTTAGGGGGTACCACGCAGTATTTT
.	TRBV28	TRBD2	TRBJ2-7	CASTPGGYEQYF	TGTGCCAGCACCCCGGGAGGCTACGAGCAGTACTTC
few	TRBV6-1	.	TRBJ1-1	CASSETLPYF	TGTGCCAGCAGTGAAACTTTACCCTACTTT
.	TRBV25-1	TRBD1	TRBJ1-1	CASRMTGEAFF	TGTGCCAGCAGGATGACAGGGGAAGCTTTCTTT
.	TRBV6-1	.	TRBJ1-4	CASRTGLNNEKLFF	TGTGCCAGCAGGACGGGGCTTAATAATGAAAAACTGTTTTTT
.	TRBV28	TRBD1	TRBJ2-1	CASFSGTGLYNEQFF	TGTGCCAGCTTCTCGGGGACAGGACTTTACAATGAGCAGTTCTTC
.	TRBV6-1	.	TRBJ2-1	CASSGVGSYNEQFF	TGTGCCAGCAGTGGTGTAGGCTCCTACAATGAGCAGTTCTTC
many	TRBV30	.	TRBJ1-1	CAWSRQTNTEAFF	TGTGCCTGGAGTAGACAGACGAACACTGAAGCTTTCTTT
.	TRBV5-1	TRBD2	TRBJ2-2	CASSPALAGVIGELFF	TGCGCCAGCAGCCCGGCGCTAGCGGGAGTTATCGGGGAGCTGTTTTTT
.	TRBV11-3	.	TRBJ1-6	CASTWGALSYNSPLHF	TGTGCCAGCACCTGGGGGGCACTCTCCTATAATTCACCCCTCCACTTT
.	TRBV7-2	.	TRBJ2-7	CASSLSTSGVYEQYF	TGTGCCAGCAGCTTGTCGACTAGTGGGGTCTACGAGCAGTACTTC
.	TRBV2	TRBD1	TRBJ2-5	CASSNGQGGWETQYF	TGTGCCAGCAGCAACGGACAGGGCGGATGGGAGACCCAGTACTTC
.	TRBV7-2	TRBD1	TRBJ2-3	CASSPNPGQGTDTQYF	TGTGCCAGCAGCCCCAACCCGGGACAGGGTACAGATACGCAGTATTTT
.	TRBV7-2	.	TRBJ2-1	CASSLGVSGNEQFF	TGTGCCAGCAGCTTAGGGGTCTCGGGCAATGAGCAGTTCTTC
many	TRBV4-3	.	TRBJ1-4	CASSQDPSGIGEKLFF	TGCGCCAGCAGCCAAGATCCATCCGGGATTGGGGAAAAACTGTTTTTT
.	TRBV5-1	.	TRBJ2-7	CASSKGGYEQYF	TGCGCCAGCAGCAAGGGAGGCTACGAGCAGTACTTC
.	TRBV29-1	.	TRBJ1-1	CSARISTEAFF	TGCAGCGCCAGGATCAGCACTGAAGCTTTCTTT
.	TRBV10-3	.	TRBJ2-7	CAAGGQGSEQYF	TGTGCCGCGGGGGGACAGGGATCCGAGCAGTACTTC
.	TRBV9	TRBD2	TRBJ2-2	CASSVSLAGWDTGELFF	TGTGCCAGCAGCGTTTCTCTAGCGGGATGGGACACCGGGGAGCTGTTTTTT
few	TRBV12-5	.	TRBJ2-7	CASGLVLSGDGEQYF	TGTGCTAGTGGTTTGGTATTATCAGGGGACGGCGAGCAGTACTTC
once	TRBV7-9	.	TRBJ1-2	CASSPWTSQPKIYGYTF	TGTGCCAGCAGCCCATGGACCAGCCAACCTAAGATCTATGGCTACACCTTC
.	TRBV6-6	.	TRBJ1-1	CASSYSVLNTEAFF	TGTGCCAGCAGTTACTCGGTCTTGAACACTGAAGCTTTCTTT
.	TRBV30	.	TRBJ2-3	CAWSDLRGSTDTQYF	TGTGCCTGGAGCGATTTACGGGGAAGCACAGATACGCAGTATTTT
.	TRBV7-9	TRBD2	TRBJ2-1	CASSLPPRLAVYNEQFF	TGTGCCAGCAGCTTACCCCCAAGACTAGCGGTATACAATGAGCAGTTCTTC
.	TRBV2	.	TRBJ1-2	CASSADKGNYGYTF	TGTGCCAGCAGTGCTGACAAAGGGAACTATGGCTACACCTTC
few	TRBV28	TRBD2	TRBJ2-1	CASSLRLAGSEQFF	TGTGCCAGCAGTTTACGACTAGCGGGCTCGGAGCAGTTCTTC
.	TRBV5-1	.	TRBJ2-1	CASSLGAGPNNEQFF	TGCGCCAGCAGCTTGGGGGCAGGCCCTAACAATGAGCAGTTCTTC
.	TRBV19	TRBD1	TRBJ1-6	CATRGQGDSPLHF	TGTGCCACACGAGGACAGGGGGATTCACCCCTCCACTTT
.	TRBV6-1	.	TRBJ2-3	CASSGQAADTQYF	TGTGCCAGCAGTGGACAGGCGGCAGATACGCAGTATTTT
.	TRBV13	.	TRBJ1-1	CASSLTENTEAFF	TGTGCCAGCAGTCTGACTGAGAACACTGAAGCTTTCTTT
.	TRBV7-9	.	TRBJ1-1	CATDQGNTEAFF	TGTGCCACGGATCAGGGGAACACTGAAGCTTTCTTT
.	TRBV28	TRBD1	TRBJ2-7	CASSLWVGQLSYEQYF	TGTGCCAGCAGTTTATGGGTGGGACAGCTCTCCTACGAGCAGTACTTC
.	TRBV5-4	TRBD2	TRBJ2-3	CASSLWGGHEDTQYF	TGTGCCAGCAGCTTGTGGGGAGGGCATGAAGATACGCAGTATTTT
few	TRBV11-2	.	TRBJ1-6	CASSPGNSPLHF	TGTGCCAGCAGCCCAGGGAATTCACCCCTCCACTTT
.	TRBV6-1	.	TRBJ1-4	CASSEWRGRQEKLFF	TGTGCCAGCAGTGAATGGAGGGGACGTCAAGAAAAACTGTTTTTT